The 11 T cell receptor beta chains below were found in one sample sequenced in a study of shared clonotypes between healthy human individuals. Assay: immunoSEQ multiplex PCR; the TCRdb copy retains only in-frame clones and omits some. The sample has around 1.1 million clones; approximately 80% are singletons. Sequenced: memory CD4+ T cells from PBMCs. Stated subset: CD45RA-negative fraction. The receptor set was obtained from a man aged 18 to 35 in good health. Some clones in this sample may be carry-over from other donors' samples.

V and J are TRBV7-2 and TRBJ2-7, with 9 positions matching TRBD2. The V gene's germline CDR1 is SGHTA and CDR2 FQGNSA. The CDR3 is 16 residues long. Germline trimming cut 2 bases from V and 4 bases from J; bases unmatched to any gene: 9. CDR3 amino acids: CASSLRGGGVQYEQYF. In DNA, the CDR3 is TGTGCCAGCAGCTTAAGAGGCGGGGGGGTGCAGTACGAGCAGTACTTC.

The J gene is TRBJ2-7, the V gene TRBV28, with D perhaps matching TRBD2 (6 bases). The CDR3 is 13 amino acids. V lost 5 bases and J 3 bases, leaving 11 bases between the germline ends. Germline-derived CDR1 and CDR2 are MDHEN and SYDVKM. Here the CDR3 DNA reads TGTGCCAGCAGTCCACCGGAGGGCTACGAGCAGTACTTC. Its protein is CASSPPEGYEQYF.

This rearrangement joins TRBV18 to TRBJ2-5; 12 positions agree with TRBD2. This CDR3 spans 17 amino acids. Germline V gives CDR1 KGHSH, CDR2 LQKENI. Trimming at V came to 2 bases and at J to 5 bases, leaving 9 bases not matched to a gene. CDR3 region: CASSPLSLAGGIETQYF. CDR3 coding DNA: TGTGCCAGCTCACCATTGAGCCTAGCGGGAGGGATCGAGACCCAGTACTTC.

The chain uses TRBV2 and TRBJ1-1, with 7 bases identical to TRBD1. Germline CDR1 SNHLY, CDR2 FYNNEI. The J segment lost 0 bases and the V segment lost 6 bases, leaving 4 bases of the junction unmatched. The CDR3 contains 14 residues. As DNA, the CDR3 is TGTGCCAGCAGCGGGACAGCGGTGAACACTGAAGCTTTCTTT. The encoded protein is CASSGTAVNTEAFF.

The chain has TRBV7-2 and TRBJ1-2, with a possible D match to TRBD1 (6 bases). There are 12 residues in the CDR3. From germline, CDR1 is SGHTA and CDR2 FQGNSA. Trimming stripped 6 bases from V and 7 bases from J, with 12 bases between. The CDR3 nucleotides read TGTGCCAGCAGGAAGGGGGTTCGTGGCTACACCTTC. Translated: CASRKGVRGYTF.

This clone turned up a few times. This rearrangement joins TRBV5-5 to TRBJ2-3, with D maybe TRBD1 (6 bases). The CDR3 covers 16 residues. Trimming removed 4 bases at V and 2 bases at J, with 17 bases between. Germline CDR1 SGHKS, CDR2 YYEKEE (reference sequence). The CDR3 sequence: CASSRTVAGDTDTQYF. CDR3 bases: TGTGCCAGCAGCCGGACGGTGGCAGGGGACACAGATACGCAGTATTTT.

The chain couples TRBV9 to TRBJ1-2; D is undetermined. The V end was cut by 4 bases, the J end by 3 bases, with 16 bases between. The CDR3 is 15 amino acids. Germline lookup yields CDR1 SGDLS and CDR2 YYNGEE. Here the CDR3 reads CASSPQVRDDYGYTF. CDR3 coding DNA: TGTGCCAGCAGCCCTCAAGTAAGGGATGACTATGGCTACACCTTC.

Notes on this clone: Other DNA sequences of this sample code for an identical CDR3. CDR3 sequence: CASRRDGPYEQYF. The CDR3 DNA sequence: TGTGCCAGCAGGAGGGACGGTCCCTACGAGCAGTACTTC. The rearrangement uses TRBV27 and TRBJ2-7, with D perhaps matching TRBD1 or TRBD2 (5 bases each). CDR3 length equals 13 residues. The V gene lost 6 bases and the J gene lost 2 bases, with 11 bases spanning the gap. Per germline, CDR1 MNHEY and CDR2 SMNVEV (reference sequence).

Comments on this clone: One base away lies a much larger clone, so this may be a sequencing read error. Additional DNA sequences in this sample encode the identical CDR3. The chain is built from TRBV7-9 and TRBJ1-3; no clear D. The germline V gene encodes CDR1 SEHNR and CDR2 FQNEAQ (reference sequence). The CDR3 has 12 amino acids. Trimming shortened V by 5 bases and J by 2 bases, and 4 bases separated the two germline ends. The DNA for the CDR3 is TGTGCCAGCAGCCCAACTGGAAACACCATATATTTT. Its translation: CASSPTGNTIYF.

The chain carries TRBV9 and TRBJ2-3; 11 bases agree with TRBD1. V was clipped by 4 bases and J by 6 bases; unmatched bases: 4. This CDR3 is 14 amino acids long. Germline V gene data show CDR1 as SGDLS and CDR2 as YYNGEE. The CDR3 sequence: CASSPGTGGDTQYF. DNA of the CDR3: TGTGCCAGCAGCCCCGGGACAGGGGGGGATACGCAGTATTTT.

This clone was picked up one time. The chain is built from TRBV2 and TRBJ1-1; tentative D call: TRBD1 (6 bases). In germline, CDR1 is SNHLY, CDR2 FYNNEI. This CDR3 is 13 amino acids long. Trimming took off 5 bases at V and 4 bases at J, with 11 bases between the two ends. The CDR3 DNA reads TGTGCCAGCAGTCAGGGGACGGCCACTGAAGCTTTCTTT. Translated: CASSQGTATEAFF.